The 27 T cell receptor beta chains reported below all come from one sample, sequenced in a study of identical twins. TCRdb reanalysed the 5' RACE reads using MiXCR and keeps one entry per CDR3 protein. The table has 1,800,000 or so distinct CDR3 sequences, about 32% seen once. Sequenced: cord blood. These TCRs come from a newborn girl in good health.

This clonotype has just a few counts. V usage is TRBV27 and J usage is TRBJ1-4; 9 bases agree with TRBD1. This CDR3 region has 15 residues. Per germline, CDR1 MNHEY and CDR2 SMNVEV (reference sequence). Trimming at V came to 5 bases and at J to 5 bases, leaving 6 bases not matched to a gene. CDR3 residues: CASSPTGGYNEKLFF. For the CDR3, the DNA is TGTGCCAGCAGTCCTACAGGGGGCTACAATGAAAAACTGTTTTTT.

CDR3: CASSLAPLGQPQHF. CDR3 DNA: TGTGCCAGCAGTTTAGCGCCATTGGGGCAGCCCCAGCATTTT. The V call is TRBV12-3 or TRBV12-4, the J call TRBJ1-5; D is ambiguous. The V and J ends lost 0 bases and 7 bases respectively, with 10 bases between them. CDR3 size: 14 residues.

The V and J genes are TRBV18 and TRBJ1-1; D call uncertain. Per the germline V gene, CDR1 is KGHSH and CDR2 is LQKENI. Trimming shortened V by 1 base and J by 0 bases, and 9 bases separated the two germline ends. This CDR3 is built from 15 residues. The CDR3 region is CASSPQASMNTEAFF. The DNA for the CDR3 is TGTGCCAGCTCACCACAGGCCTCCATGAACACTGAAGCTTTCTTT.

This chain joins TRBV6-1 and TRBJ2-6; 11 positions match TRBD1. This CDR3 has 20 amino acids. The V gene's germline CDR1 is MNHNS and CDR2 SASEGT. J lost 4 bases, V lost 6 bases, and 17 bases had no gene match. The CDR3: CASSPAKPGQGEYGANVLTF. DNA for the CDR3: TGTGCCAGCAGCCCCGCGAAGCCGGGACAGGGGGAATACGGGGCCAACGTCCTGACTTTC.

This chain uses TRBV29-1 with TRBJ2-4; D may correspond to TRBD1 or TRBD2 (5 bases each). Trimming pared 5 bases from V and 0 bases from J, leaving 14 bases between. The CDR3 has 15 residues. Germline V CDR1 and CDR2: SQVTM, ANQGSEA. CDR3 nucleotides: TGCAGCGTTCTCGGACGGGACCTAGCCAAAAACATTCAGTACTTC. Protein: CSVLGRDLAKNIQYF.

The gene calls are TRBV20-1 and TRBJ2-2, with TRBD2 matching over 11 bases. Germline loops: CDR1 DFQATT, CDR2 SNEGSKA (reference sequence). There are 16 residues in the CDR3. The V and J ends lost 0 bases and 6 bases, in that order; junction bases with no gene match: 6. CDR3 in amino acids: CSARDGTSGRAGELFF. The CDR3, as DNA: TGCAGTGCTAGAGATGGGACTAGCGGCCGCGCCGGGGAGCTGTTTTTT.

The chain combines TRBV12-3 or TRBV12-4 with TRBJ2-7; unclear D gene. The CDR3 spans 13 residues. V dropped 2 bases and J dropped 5 bases, with 10 bases sitting between them. The CDR3: CASSLNWAHEQYF. The DNA of the CDR3 is TGTGCCAGCAGTTTAAATTGGGCCCACGAGCAGTACTTC.

The rearrangement uses TRBV3-1 and TRBJ2-1, with a possible D match to TRBD1 (5 bases). Germline V gene lookup returns CDR1 LGHDT and CDR2 YNNKEL (reference sequence). V lost 0 bases and J lost 0, with 9 bases in between. The CDR3 totals 16 residues. DNA for the CDR3: TGTGCCAGCAGCCAAGACAGGGTTATCTCCTACAATGAGCAGTTCTTC. Protein product: CASSQDRVISYNEQFF.

This clonotype was counted ten times or more. V gene TRBV7-6 combines with J gene TRBJ2-3; 9 bases are shared with TRBD2. The CDR3 covers 15 residues. The V gene end was trimmed by 1 base and the J gene end by 5 bases; junction bases not matched to a gene: 4. Germline CDR1 and CDR2: SGHVS and FNYEAQ. The CDR3 DNA reads TGTGCCAGCAGCTTAGTAGGCGGGAGGGGAGATACGCAGTATTTT. Its translation: CASSLVGGRGDTQYF.

CDR3 bases: TGTGCTAGTGGTTCGGGGACAGGGCCCTACAATGAGCAGTTCTTC. Translating gives CASGSGTGPYNEQFF. The gene calls are TRBV12-5 and TRBJ2-1; 9 bases match TRBD1. This CDR3 has 15 residues. The J segment lost 2 bases and the V segment lost 4 bases, leaving 3 bases of the junction unmatched. Germline values: CDR1 LGHNT, CDR2 FRNRAP.

This clonotype was found once. A read error is possible here, since a much larger clone lies one base away. The CDR3 DNA reads TGTGCCAGCAGCCCACGGTCCCTTTACACAGATACGCAGTATTTT. Translated: CASSPRSLYTDTQYF. The rearrangement joins TRBV3-1 to TRBJ2-3; D is unresolved. The CDR3 loop spans 15 amino acids. Looked up from germline, CDR1 is LGHDT and CDR2 is YNNKEL (reference sequence). Trimming removed 4 bases from V and 2 bases from J, with 13 bases in between.

The chain recombines TRBV20-1 with TRBJ2-3; 11 bases are shared with TRBD2. J gave up 2 bases and V 6 bases, and 10 bases lay outside the gene matches. There are 16 residues in the CDR3. Germline lookup yields CDR1 DFQATT and CDR2 SNEGSKA (reference sequence). The CDR3 spells CSARLAGFHFTDTQYF. The CDR3 DNA sequence: TGCAGTGCCCGACTAGCGGGATTCCATTTCACAGATACGCAGTATTTT.

This chain connects TRBV4-1 to TRBJ2-3, with a weak D call TRBD1 (6 bases). The germline CDR1 and CDR2 sequences are MGHRA and YSYEKL. This CDR3 region has 18 residues. V was cut by 0 bases and J by 2 bases, with 18 bases left in between. In DNA, the CDR3 is TGCGCCAGCAGCCAAGACTATACAACAGGGCGCCTCACAGATACGCAGTATTTT. Translating it yields CASSQDYTTGRLTDTQYF.

V and J are TRBV2 and TRBJ1-4, with D perhaps TRBD1 (6 bases). Germline CDR1 is SNHLY and CDR2 is FYNNEI. The germline V and J ends were trimmed by 5 bases and 7 bases, with 11 bases remaining between them. The CDR3 loop spans 13 amino acids. CDR3: CASSQGRFEKLFF. CDR3 in DNA: TGTGCCAGCAGTCAGGGGCGATTTGAAAAACTGTTTTTT.

In its sample, this clonotype was seen a few times. The chain has TRBV20-1 and TRBJ2-5; perhaps TRBD2 as D (5 bases). V lost 3 bases to trimming and J lost 1 base, with 18 bases between them. This CDR3 is 16 amino acids long. Germline values: CDR1 DFQATT, CDR2 SNEGSKA (reference sequence). CDR3 loop: CSARFAFHSAQETQYF. The CDR3 nucleotides read TGCAGTGCTAGGTTTGCCTTCCATAGCGCCCAAGAGACCCAGTACTTC.

The rearrangement joins TRBV12-3 or TRBV12-4 to TRBJ2-2; 10 bases agree with TRBD2. V shed 4 bases, J shed 2 bases, and the junction held 4 bases outside the gene matches. CDR3 size: 16 residues. The CDR3 loop is CASSWGLALNTGELFF. Here the CDR3 DNA reads TGTGCCAGCAGTTGGGGACTAGCGCTAAACACCGGGGAGCTGTTTTTT.

V gene TRBV7-2 combines with J gene TRBJ2-7; weak D call: TRBD2 (6 bases). The ends were cut back, 5 bases at V and 7 bases at J, with 15 bases in the middle. Per the germline V gene, CDR1 is SGHTA and CDR2 is FQGNSA. The CDR3 is made up of 13 amino acids. The CDR3 DNA reads as TGTGCCAGCAGCCAACGATCCGGAGGGGAGCAGTACTTC. Its protein product is CASSQRSGGEQYF.

About this clonotype itself: This may arise from a read error, as a much more abundant clone is one base away. The gene calls are TRBV2 and TRBJ2-1; D gene uncertain. The CDR3 length is 13 residues. Per germline, CDR1 SNHLY and CDR2 FYNNEI. Trimming took off 3 bases at V and 12 bases at J, with 15 bases between the two ends. CDR3 amino acids: CASSDLGYDGQFF. For the CDR3, the DNA is TGTGCCAGCAGTGACCTCGGTTACGATGGGCAGTTCTTC.

The genes are TRBV29-1 and TRBJ1-2, with 8 nucleotides matching TRBD1. Germline trimming cut 7 bases from V and 6 bases from J; bases unmatched to any gene: 4. CDR1 SQVTM and CDR2 ANQGSEA come from the germline V gene. The CDR3 extends over 11 amino acids. CDR3 nucleotides: TGCAGCGCCCAGGGGGCTCATGGCTACACCTTC. Protein: CSAQGAHGYTF. Based on the CDR3 plus reference TRBV29-1 and TRBJ1-2, the full variable domain is SAVISQKPSRDICQRGTSLTIQCQVDSQVTMMFWYRQQPGQSLTLIATANQGSEATYESGFVIDKFPISRPNLTFSTLTVSNMSPEDSSIYLCSAQGAHGYTFGSGTRLTVV.

This clonotype was picked up a small number of times. This sequence joins TRBV7-8 and TRBJ1-2; 8 bases are shared with TRBD1. CDR1 and CDR2 (germline): SGHVS, FQNEAQ. The CDR3 has 15 amino acids. Trimming at V came to 1 base and at J to 8 bases, leaving 9 bases not matched to a gene. The CDR3 spells CASSLVRTGNRGYTF. The CDR3 DNA follows: TGTGCCAGCAGCTTAGTTAGGACAGGGAACCGCGGCTACACCTTC.

This sequence joins TRBV20-1 and TRBJ2-5, with TRBD2 matching 7 bases. The CDR3 consists of 10 residues. V gave up 3 bases and J gave up 13 bases; unmatched junction bases: 5. The germline CDR1 and CDR2 sequences are DFQATT and SNEGSKA (reference sequence). CDR3 residues: CSAREAGRYF. For the CDR3, the DNA is TGCAGTGCTAGGGAAGCGGGGCGGTACTTC.

The chain uses TRBV10-3 and TRBJ1-1; D is undetermined. V was pared by 9 bases and J by 1 base, with 12 bases between. The CDR3 runs to 13 residues. CDR1 and CDR2 (germline): ENHRY, SYGVKD. The DNA of the CDR3 is TGTGCCATAGGAAACCTCCCGAACACTGAAGCTTTCTTT. Residues: CAIGNLPNTEAFF.

The chain joins TRBV10-3 to TRBJ1-1, with a possible D match to TRBD1 (6 bases). V was clipped by 9 bases and J by 0 bases, with 11 bases between them. Germline CDR1 ENHRY, CDR2 SYGVKD. The CDR3 sequence is 13 residues long. The CDR3 nucleotides read TGTGCCATGGGGGGGCGGCTGAACACTGAAGCTTTCTTT. It translates to CAMGGRLNTEAFF.

Many counts were recorded for this clonotype. The DNA of the CDR3 is TGTGCCAGCAGCTTAGAGCTAGCGGGTTCCTACGAGCAGTACTTC. Protein product: CASSLELAGSYEQYF. The J gene is TRBJ2-7, the V gene TRBV7-2; 8 bases fit TRBD2. V was clipped by 1 base and J by 1 base; unmatched bases: 3. The CDR3 runs 15 residues. The V gene's germline CDR1 is SGHTA and CDR2 FQGNSA.

This clonotype came up a few times. V and J are TRBV6-6 and TRBJ1-5; unclear D gene. V lost 8 bases and J 0 bases, leaving 11 bases between the germline ends. CDR3 size: 14 residues. Germline V gene lookup returns CDR1 MNHNY and CDR2 SVGAGI (reference sequence). The CDR3 protein is CASGKAVSNQPQHF. The CDR3 nucleotides read TGTGCCAGCGGAAAGGCGGTTAGCAATCAGCCCCAGCATTTT.

V usage is TRBV19 and J usage is TRBJ2-1; a weak D match, TRBD2 (6 bases). Trimming stripped 2 bases from V and 8 bases from J, with 10 bases between. Germline V gene sequence: CDR1 LNHDA, CDR2 SQIVND (reference sequence). The CDR3 is 13 amino acids. CDR3 region: CASSITEGYEQFF. The CDR3 region has the DNA TGTGCCAGTAGTATAACGGAGGGCTATGAGCAGTTCTTC.

This clonotype was seen a few times. This chain uses TRBV20-1 with TRBJ2-7; TRBD2 matches 9 bases. This CDR3 region has 13 residues. Per the germline V gene, CDR1 is DFQATT and CDR2 is SNEGSKA (reference sequence). Losses at the gene ends were 6 bases for V and 2 bases for J; bases not matched to a gene: 5. DNA of the CDR3: TGCAGTGCCCCGGGACTAGCTACCTACGAGCAGTACTTC. This gives the protein CSAPGLATYEQYF.